Each of the 27 T cell receptor beta chains below was sequenced from the same sample in a study of metastatic and nonmetastatic thyroid tumors. Until they underwent thyroid surgery, no patient had received any treatment. MiXCR reprocessed the PCR reads for TCRdb. The sample includes about 26,000 clones, around 25% seen only once; the top ten take approximately 6%. Sample: blood. These receptors were obtained from a female donor with papillary thyroid cancer or a benign thyroid nodule (not recorded which). Some clones in this sample may be carry-over from other donors' samples.

This clone was detected many times. CDR3 DNA: TGTGCCAGCAGCCCGACACTAGCGGGAGCCTACGAGCAGTACTTC. Translating gives CASSPTLAGAYEQYF. The V call is TRBV4-2, the J call TRBJ2-7; 11 bases match TRBD2. The trim removed 4 bases at V and 2 bases at J, leaving 4 bases unmatched. CDR1 LGHNA and CDR2 YNFKEQ come from the germline V gene. The length of the CDR3 is 15 residues.

The chain has TRBV12-3 or TRBV12-4 and TRBJ1-1; D call uncertain. The CDR3 has 15 amino acids. V lost 3 bases and J 1 base, leaving 12 bases between the germline ends. This chain's CDR3 is CASSLRGRWNTEAFF. The CDR3 bases are TGTGCCAGCAGTTTGAGAGGCAGATGGAACACTGAAGCTTTCTTT.

The chain is built from TRBV28 and TRBJ2-7, with 9 positions matching TRBD1. V lost 2 bases and J lost 5; bases outside the gene matches: 4. CDR1 and CDR2 (germline): MDHEN, SYDVKM. The CDR3 runs to 14 residues. The CDR3 sequence: CASSLGTGRDEQYF. DNA of the CDR3: TGTGCCAGCAGTTTAGGGACAGGGCGGGACGAGCAGTACTTC.

This clone showed up many times. The gene calls are TRBV5-6 and TRBJ2-1; TRBD2 agrees at 10 bases. The CDR3 extends over 17 amino acids. Per germline, CDR1 SGHDT and CDR2 YYEEEE. Losses at the gene ends were 1 base for V and 9 bases for J; bases not matched to a gene: 13. In DNA form, the CDR3 reads TGTGCCAGCAGCTTGCATTGGACTAGCGGTTTCGTTAGTGAGCAGTTCTTC. This gives the protein CASSLHWTSGFVSEQFF.

This clone was observed a few times. The V call is TRBV12-3 or TRBV12-4, the J call TRBJ1-4, with 9 nucleotides matching TRBD1. Germline trimming cut 6 bases from V and 7 bases from J; bases unmatched to any gene: 12. The CDR3 spans 16 residues. The CDR3 DNA sequence: TGTGCCAGCAGCCGGGCACTCGGGACAGGGTTTGAAAAACTGTTTTTT. It yields the protein CASSRALGTGFEKLFF.

The chain uses TRBV4-1 and TRBJ2-1; the D is unclear. V was trimmed by 0 bases and J by 8 bases, leaving 14 bases between them. CDR3 size: 15 residues. In germline, CDR1 is MGHRA, CDR2 YSYEKL. The CDR3 DNA reads TGCGCCAGCAGCCAAGATGGTAGCTTGCTGGATGAGCAGTTCTTC. It codes for CASSQDGSLLDEQFF.

The sample holds many counts of this clone. The CDR3 nucleotides read TGTGCCAGCAGTTGGACAGGCTATGGCTACACCTTC. This gives the protein CASSWTGYGYTF. V usage is TRBV2 and J usage is TRBJ1-2; 7 bases map to TRBD1. CDR1 SNHLY and CDR2 FYNNEI come from the germline V gene. The CDR3 consists of 12 residues. J was trimmed by 4 bases and V by 5 bases; bases with no gene match: 1.

V usage is TRBV30 and J usage is TRBJ2-4; D tentatively fits TRBD1 or TRBD2 (5 bases each). Trimming cost V 4 bases and J 5 bases, with 15 bases left between them. CDR1 is GTSNPN, CDR2 SVGIG, per germline (reference sequence). This CDR3 comprises 14 residues. The CDR3 coding sequence is TGTGCCTGGAAGAAGGGTGAGGGGCAAAACATTCAGTACTTC. This codes for CAWKKGEGQNIQYF.

This clone was recorded many times. The chain links TRBV19 to TRBJ2-7, with TRBD1 matching over 8 bases. The CDR3 contains 15 residues. The ends lost 5 bases at V and 1 base at J; junction bases unmatched: 7. Germline CDR1 is LNHDA and CDR2 is SQIVND (reference sequence). CDR3 region: CASSVETGASYEQYF. The CDR3 DNA is TGTGCCAGTAGTGTCGAGACAGGGGCGTCCTACGAGCAGTACTTC.

This chain links TRBV20-1 with TRBJ2-7; possible D gene TRBD1, 6 bases. The CDR3 sequence is 14 residues long. Trimming took off 0 bases at V and 6 bases at J, with 15 bases between the two ends. Germline loops: CDR1 DFQATT, CDR2 SNEGSKA (reference sequence). DNA for the CDR3: TGCAGTGCTAGAGATTACCGGACAGAAACCGAGCAGTACTTC. It encodes CSARDYRTETEQYF.

This clone ranks as medium-sized. The J gene is TRBJ2-7, the V gene TRBV2; perhaps D is TRBD1 or TRBD2 (7 bases each). CDR1 is SNHLY, CDR2 FYNNEI, per germline. V gave up 3 bases and J gave up 4 bases, with 10 bases separating them. The CDR3 sequence is 13 residues long. CDR3 loop: CASSDRGGYEQYF. CDR3 nucleotide sequence: TGTGCCAGCAGTGACAGGGGGGGGTACGAGCAGTACTTC.

This clone was detected many times. A read error may produce the germline difference seen at one junction end. The V call is TRBV12-5, the J call TRBJ2-5; TRBD1 matches 7 bases. From germline, CDR1 is LGHNT and CDR2 FRNRAP. This CDR3 region has 13 residues. The CDR3: CTSGRDREETQYF. CDR3 coding DNA: TGTACTAGTGGTCGGGACAGAGAAGAGACCCAGTACTTC.

This clone has a handful of counts. This chain's CDR3 is CATSRAGRGGYTF. The CDR3 bases are TGTGCCACCAGCAGAGCGGGGAGGGGTGGCTACACCTTC. The chain uses TRBV15 and TRBJ1-2, with D possibly being TRBD1 (5 bases). Germline lookup yields CDR1 LNHNV and CDR2 YYDKDF (reference sequence). The CDR3 length is 13 residues. V lost 1 base and J lost 7, with 10 bases in between.

This clone was seen only a few times. The rearrangement joins TRBV11-2 to TRBJ2-7, with D uncertain. CDR1 and CDR2 (germline): SGHAT, FQNNGV. Trimming pared 4 bases from V and 5 bases from J, leaving 12 bases between. The CDR3 loop spans 13 amino acids. For the CDR3, the DNA is TGTGCCAGCAGCTACGAGGTTAAGGACGAGCAGTACTTC. Translated: CASSYEVKDEQYF.

This clone was counted ten times or more. This may arise from a read error, as a much more abundant clone is one base away. The J gene is TRBJ1-1, the V gene TRBV11-1, with D unresolved. CDR3 length: 12 residues. CDR1 SGHAT and CDR2 FQDESV come from the germline V gene (reference sequence). The CDR3 reads CVSSGNGNSAFF. The CDR3 DNA sequence: TGTGTCAGCAGCGGTAATGGGAATTCGGCTTTCTTT.

This chain links TRBV7-2 with TRBJ2-2; D is perhaps TRBD2 (6 bases). The CDR3 is 15 residues long. Germline V lookup: CDR1 SGHTA, CDR2 FQGNSA. V gave up 1 base and J gave up 8 bases, with 14 bases separating them. DNA of the CDR3: TGTGCCAGCAGCTTAGAGGTCGGGACTGCTGGGGAGCTGTTTTTT. Translating gives CASSLEVGTAGELFF. The full variable domain, with the rest looked up from reference TRBV7-2 and TRBJ2-2, is GAGVSQSPSNKVTEKGKDVELRCDPISGHTALYWYRQSLGQGLEFLIYFQGNSAPDKSGLPSDRFSAERTGGSVSTLTIQRTQQEDSAVYLCASSLEVGTAGELFFGEGSRLTVL.

This clone has ten or more counts. Possible read error: a much larger clone is one base away. The same CDR3 arises from other DNA sequences in this sample as well. The chain joins TRBV29-1 to TRBJ1-1, with unresolved D. Germline CDR1 and CDR2: SQVTM and ANQGSEA. The CDR3 totals 10 residues. CDR3 nucleotides: TGCAGCGTTAGGAATCCTGAAGCTTTCTTC. As protein: CSVRNPEAFF.

Concerning this clone: This may stem from a read error, because a much larger clone lies one nucleotide away. The chain uses TRBV12-3 or TRBV12-4 and TRBJ1-2; D ambiguous. This CDR3 contains 17 residues. The CDR3 loop is CASSLGTFSGSGRGYIF. Here the CDR3 DNA reads TGTGCCAGCAGTTTAGGAACCTTCTCGGGGTCCGGGCGTGGCTACATCTTC.

This clone was recorded at least ten times. This may come from a read error, since a much larger clone is one base off. The J gene is TRBJ2-1, the V gene TRBV12-3 or TRBV12-4; TRBD2 agrees at 7 bases. This CDR3 is built from 16 residues. The CDR3 region is CAGSSALADSYNEQFF. CDR3 bases: TGTGCCGGCAGTTCGGCTCTAGCGGACTCTTACAATGAGCAGTTCTTC.

This clone was counted many times. This chain joins TRBV7-2 and TRBJ1-2, with 10 bases fitting TRBD1. With 0 bases clipped from V and 8 bases from J, the junction kept 6 bases outside the gene matches. The germline V gene encodes CDR1 SGHTA and CDR2 FQGNSA. The CDR3 runs to 15 residues. CDR3 in DNA: TGTGCCAGCAGCTTAGCGACGACAGGGGGCAGAGGCTACACCTTC. It encodes CASSLATTGGRGYTF.

This clone has more than one count but fewer than ten. This rearrangement joins TRBV6-4 to TRBJ2-6; D call uncertain. The germline V gene has CDR1 MRHNA and CDR2 SNTAGT. V was shortened by 7 bases and J by 2 bases, with 6 bases between the two germline ends. The CDR3 consists of 13 residues. The CDR3 DNA follows: TGTGCCAGCAAGGGAACTGGGGCCAACGTCCTGACTTTC. Protein sequence: CASKGTGANVLTF.

The V gene is TRBV6-2 or TRBV6-3, the J gene TRBJ2-3, with 7 bases that match TRBD2. The CDR3 loop spans 16 amino acids. The V gene's germline CDR1 is MNHEY and CDR2 SVGEGT. V was pared by 10 bases and J by 2 bases, with 15 bases of the junction left unmatched. Here the CDR3 reads CATESISGPYTDTQYF. CDR3 DNA: TGTGCCACGGAATCTATTAGCGGGCCTTACACAGATACGCAGTATTTT.

This clone was seen a single time. In this CDR3 the conserved last residue, phenylalanine or tryptophan, is missing, so a read error is likely. The rearrangement uses TRBV20-1 and TRBJ2-5; the D is unclear. The V gene's germline CDR1 is DFQATT and CDR2 SNEGSKA (reference sequence). CDR3 length: 15 amino acids. Trimming cost V 0 bases and J 1 base, with 12 bases left between them. The CDR3 loop is CSARDVVAAQETQYS. CDR3 in DNA: TGCAGTGCTAGAGATGTAGTGGCCGCCCAAGAGACCCAGTACTCC.

To note about this clone: The same CDR3 arises from other DNA sequences in this sample as well. The chain joins TRBV6-1 to TRBJ2-2; D is possibly TRBD1 (6 bases). Trimming cost V 8 bases and J 0 bases, with 16 bases left between them. CDR1 is MNHNS, CDR2 SASEGT, per germline. The CDR3 contains 16 residues. The CDR3 nucleotides read TGTGCCAGCTCGTGGACAAGGGGGACGAACACCGGGGAGCTGTTTTTT. This codes for CASSWTRGTNTGELFF.

Concerning this clone: This sequence may be a read error, since a much larger clone differs from it by one base. This CDR3 is also generated by other DNA sequences in the sample. This rearrangement joins TRBV9 to TRBJ2-1; D call uncertain. CDR1 and CDR2 (germline): SGDLS, YYNGEE. This CDR3 spans 14 amino acids. With 4 bases removed from V and 3 bases from J, the gap between germline ends came to 11 bases. CDR3 bases: TGTGCCAGCAGCCCCCGCCCAGACTACAATGAGCAGTTCTTC. Translated: CASSPRPDYNEQFF.

This clone came up many times. The J gene is TRBJ2-5, the V gene TRBV12-3 or TRBV12-4; 8 bases are shared with TRBD2. The ends lost 2 bases at V and 2 bases at J; junction bases unmatched: 7. The CDR3 spans 16 residues. CDR3 DNA sequence: TGTGCCAGCAGTTTAAACCCCTTAGCGGGGCAAGAGACCCAGTACTTC. It encodes CASSLNPLAGQETQYF.

This clone has a handful of counts. The gene calls are TRBV19 and TRBJ2-1; D tentatively fits TRBD1 or TRBD2 (5 bases each). Deletions cut 6 bases from V and 6 bases from J, with 15 bases between. Germline CDR1 reads LNHDA; CDR2 reads SQIVND (reference sequence). This CDR3 contains 14 residues. DNA of the CDR3: TGTGCCAGTAGCGGGACCATAACAACCAATGAGCAGTTCTTC. This gives the protein CASSGTITTNEQFF. The entire variable domain, with the rest obtained from reference TRBV19 and TRBJ2-1, is as follows: DGGITQSPKYLFRKEGQNVTLSCEQNLNHDAMYWYRQDPGQGLRLIYYSQIVNDFQKGDIAEGYSVSREKKESFPLTVTSAQKNPTAFYLCASSGTITTNEQFFGPGTRLTVL.